The rows below give T cell receptor beta chains drawn from one sample of a study of shared clonotypes between healthy human individuals. TCRdb keeps only in-frame clones here, not all; method: immunoSEQ multiplex PCR. Of a few million clones listed, approximately 95% are singletons. Sequencing input: naive CD4+ T cells from PBMCs. Receptors were obtained from a man aged 18 to 35 in good health. Some clones in this sample may be carry-over from other donors' samples. CDR3s include the opening cysteine and the closing phenylalanine or tryptophan. A D gene is named only where the DNA matches it firmly. Clone size is given for some rows only: seen once, a few or many times, or a class if the clone is expanded.

D gene	V gene	J gene	clone size	CDR3 protein	CDR3 DNA
TRBD1	TRBV29-1	TRBJ1-4	few	CSVEDLQGAPGKLFF	TGCAGCGTTGAAGATTTACAGGGGGCCCCAGGAAAACTGTTTTTT
TRBD1	TRBV5-5	TRBJ2-5	.	CASTGQLQETQYF	TGTGCCAGCACGGGACAGCTCCAAGAGACCCAGTACTTC
TRBD1	TRBV28	TRBJ1-5	.	CASSLGQDNQPQHF	TGTGCCAGCAGTTTGGGACAGGACAATCAGCCCCAGCATTTT
.	TRBV5-1	TRBJ2-4	.	CASSPTVAKNIQYF	TGCGCCAGCAGCCCTACGGTAGCCAAAAACATTCAGTACTTC
.	TRBV5-1	TRBJ2-3	.	CASSLYILNPSGDTQYF	TGCGCCAGCAGCTTGTATATCCTAAACCCGTCAGGTGATACGCAGTATTTT
.	TRBV5-4	TRBJ2-1	.	CASSLRGGGYNEQFF	TGTGCCAGCAGCCTGCGGGGAGGAGGCTACAATGAGCAGTTCTTC
.	TRBV9	TRBJ2-3	.	CASSVGDSRGGGTQYF	TGTGCCAGCAGCGTAGGGGACTCCAGAGGAGGCGGTACGCAGTATTTT
TRBD1	TRBV7-2	TRBJ1-2	.	CASSLAGTGIYGYTF	TGTGCCAGCAGCTTAGCCGGGACAGGCATCTATGGCTACACCTTC
.	TRBV25-1	TRBJ2-3	.	CASSERSTATSTDTQYF	TGTGCCAGCAGTGAACGTTCGACGGCCACTAGCACAGATACGCAGTATTTT
.	TRBV5-1	TRBJ1-1	once	CASSLGRGNTEAFF	TGCGCCAGCAGCTTGGGGAGGGGAAACACTGAAGCTTTCTTT
TRBD2	TRBV4-1	TRBJ2-1	.	CASRTRTSGMDEQFF	TGCGCCAGCAGGACAAGGACTAGCGGGATGGATGAGCAGTTCTTC
.	TRBV2	TRBJ1-1	few	CASRKDGANTEAFF	TGTGCCAGCAGAAAAGACGGGGCGAACACTGAAGCTTTCTTT
TRBD2	TRBV5-1	TRBJ2-5	once	CASSLGLAGGEETQYF	TGCGCCAGCAGCTTGGGGCTAGCGGGAGGGGAAGAGACCCAGTACTTC
TRBD1	TRBV6-5	TRBJ1-2	.	CATSQAGTAFHGYTF	TGTGCCACCTCTCAAGCCGGGACAGCTTTCCATGGCTACACCTTC
.	TRBV5-5	TRBJ2-5	once	CASSLALAEETQYF	TGTGCCAGCAGCTTGGCCCTGGCGGAAGAGACCCAGTACTTC
TRBD2	TRBV4-3	TRBJ2-1	.	CASSPRGTSGSSYNEQFF	TGCGCCAGCAGCCCCCGGGGAACAAGCGGGAGCTCCTACAATGAGCAGTTCTTC
.	TRBV28	TRBJ1-1	few	CASTQGRTEAFF	TGTGCCAGCACCCAGGGTCGCACTGAAGCTTTCTTT
TRBD1	TRBV28	TRBJ1-2	.	CASSFFPGTGYYGYTF	TGTGCCAGCAGTTTCTTTCCCGGGACAGGCTACTATGGCTACACCTTC
.	TRBV11-2	TRBJ2-5	once	CASSLDWGWETQYF	TGTGCCAGCAGCTTAGATTGGGGGTGGGAGACCCAGTACTTC
.	TRBV29-1	TRBJ1-2	.	CSATEGYGYTF	TGCAGCGCCACCGAGGGCTATGGCTACACCTTC
.	TRBV5-1	TRBJ2-6	.	CATGLGAGANVLTF	TGCGCCACCGGGCTAGGGGCTGGGGCCAACGTCCTGACTTTC
.	TRBV5-1	TRBJ2-3	.	CASSPPLLGSTDTQYF	TGCGCCAGCAGCCCTCCCTTGTTGGGAAGCACAGATACGCAGTATTTT
TRBD1	TRBV11-2	TRBJ2-7	.	CASSLGPDRGAYEQYF	TGTGCCAGCAGCTTAGGCCCGGACAGGGGGGCCTACGAGCAGTACTTC
.	TRBV11-2	TRBJ2-3	.	CASSLLAGTDTQYF	TGTGCCAGCAGCTTATTAGCGGGCACAGATACGCAGTATTTT
TRBD2	TRBV7-9	TRBJ2-4	.	CASSLGLGVSGSAKNIQYF	TGTGCCAGCAGCTTAGGATTGGGTGTTAGCGGGTCTGCCAAAAACATTCAGTACTTC
TRBD2	TRBV7-2	TRBJ2-1	.	CASSLLGLAGANEQFF	TGTGCCAGCAGCTTATTAGGTCTAGCGGGGGCGAATGAGCAGTTCTTC
TRBD1	TRBV29-1	TRBJ2-7	.	CSVEKFVAQGANEQYF	TGCAGCGTTGAAAAATTTGTCGCACAGGGGGCGAACGAGCAGTACTTC
.	TRBV6-5	TRBJ2-1	.	CASSPPIGGHEQFF	TGTGCCAGCAGTCCGCCCATCGGGGGACATGAGCAGTTCTTC
TRBD2	TRBV11-3	TRBJ2-7	.	CASSSRLAGGPGGYEQYF	TGTGCCAGCAGCTCTCGACTAGCGGGAGGGCCAGGGGGCTACGAGCAGTACTTC
.	TRBV20-1	TRBJ2-3	.	CSSTAETQYF	TGCAGTTCAACAGCTGAGACGCAGTATTTT
.	TRBV9	TRBJ2-2	.	CASRSGGILNTGELFF	TGTGCCAGCAGGTCCGGGGGCATACTCAACACCGGGGAGCTGTTTTTT
.	TRBV28	TRBJ1-4	.	CASSPRGTATNEKLFF	TGTGCCAGCAGTCCACGGGGTACAGCAACTAATGAAAAACTGTTTTTT